The T cell receptor beta chain under discussion was sequenced for a study of T cells after yellow fever vaccination. This clonotype has a count of ten or more. Germline lookup yields CDR1 DFQATT and CDR2 SNEGSKA (reference sequence). V was cut by 1 base and J by 4 bases, with 13 bases left in between. The CDR3 has 14 amino acids. TCRdb itself ran the 5' RACE reads through MiXCR, one entry per CDR3 protein. The sample shows over 100,000 distinct CDR3 sequences, 8.4% of them seen only once. The rearrangement joins TRBV20-1 to TRBJ2-5, with D tentatively TRBD2 (6 bases). The TCR originated in a man younger than 40 who received the YFV17D yellow fever vaccine. The source material was CD8+ T cells sorted from PBMCs, sampled 45 days after the yellow fever booster vaccination. The CDR3 reads CSARGAGNPETQYF. Here the CDR3 DNA reads TGCAGTGCTAGAGGGGCGGGGAATCCAGAGACCCAGTACTTC.